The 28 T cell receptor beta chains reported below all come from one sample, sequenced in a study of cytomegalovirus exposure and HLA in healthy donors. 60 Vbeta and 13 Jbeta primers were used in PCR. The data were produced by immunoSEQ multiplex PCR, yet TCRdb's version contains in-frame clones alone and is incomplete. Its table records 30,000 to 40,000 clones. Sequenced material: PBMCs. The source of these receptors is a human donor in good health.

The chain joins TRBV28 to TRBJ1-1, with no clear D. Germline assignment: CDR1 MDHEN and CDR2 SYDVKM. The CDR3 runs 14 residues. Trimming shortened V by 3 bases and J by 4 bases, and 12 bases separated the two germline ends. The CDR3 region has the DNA TGTGCCAGCAGTTTGAGTGTGGTTGCCACTGAAGCTTTCTTT. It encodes CASSLSVVATEAFF.

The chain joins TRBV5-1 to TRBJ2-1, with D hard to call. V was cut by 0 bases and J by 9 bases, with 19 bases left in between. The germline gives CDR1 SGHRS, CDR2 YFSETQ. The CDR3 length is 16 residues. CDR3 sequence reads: CASSLDSRGSRLEQFF. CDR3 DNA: TGCGCCAGCAGCTTGGACTCTAGAGGATCGCGGCTTGAGCAGTTCTTC.

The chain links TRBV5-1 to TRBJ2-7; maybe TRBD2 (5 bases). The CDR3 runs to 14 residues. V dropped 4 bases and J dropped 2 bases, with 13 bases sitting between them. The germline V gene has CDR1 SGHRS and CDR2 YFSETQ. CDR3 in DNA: TGCGCCAGCAGCATCTCGGACGGGGCCTACGAGCAGTACTTC. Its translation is CASSISDGAYEQYF. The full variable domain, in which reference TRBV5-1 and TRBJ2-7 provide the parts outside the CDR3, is KAGVTQTPRYLIKTRGQQVTLSCSPISGHRSVSWYQQTPGQGLQFLFEYFSETQRNKGNFPGRFSGRQFSNSRSEMNVSTLELGDSALYLCASSISDGAYEQYFGPGTRLTVT.

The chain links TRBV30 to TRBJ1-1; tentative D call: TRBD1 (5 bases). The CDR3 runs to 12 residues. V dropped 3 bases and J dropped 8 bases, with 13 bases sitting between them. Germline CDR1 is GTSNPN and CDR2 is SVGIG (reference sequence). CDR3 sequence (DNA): TGTGCCTGGAGCGAAGGGGCCCAAGAAGCTTTCTTT. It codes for CAWSEGAQEAFF.

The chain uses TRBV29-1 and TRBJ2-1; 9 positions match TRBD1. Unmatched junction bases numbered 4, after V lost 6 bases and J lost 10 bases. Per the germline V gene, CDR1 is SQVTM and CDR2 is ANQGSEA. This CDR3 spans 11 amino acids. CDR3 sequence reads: CSVGTGREQFF. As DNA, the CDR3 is TGCAGCGTGGGGACAGGGAGAGAGCAGTTCTTC.

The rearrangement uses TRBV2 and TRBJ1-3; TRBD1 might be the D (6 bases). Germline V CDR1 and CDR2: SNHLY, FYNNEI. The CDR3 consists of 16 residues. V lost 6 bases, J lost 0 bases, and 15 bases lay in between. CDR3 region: CASSPETGRSGNTIYF. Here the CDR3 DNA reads TGTGCCAGCAGCCCAGAGACAGGCCGCTCTGGAAACACCATATATTTT.

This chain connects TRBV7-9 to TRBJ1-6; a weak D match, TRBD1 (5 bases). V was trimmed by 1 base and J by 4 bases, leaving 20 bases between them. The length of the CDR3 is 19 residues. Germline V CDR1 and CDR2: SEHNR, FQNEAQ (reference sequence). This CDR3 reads CASSLGRMSGTSYNSPLHF. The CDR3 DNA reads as TGTGCCAGCAGCTTAGGTCGGATGAGCGGGACGTCTTATAATTCACCCCTCCACTTT.

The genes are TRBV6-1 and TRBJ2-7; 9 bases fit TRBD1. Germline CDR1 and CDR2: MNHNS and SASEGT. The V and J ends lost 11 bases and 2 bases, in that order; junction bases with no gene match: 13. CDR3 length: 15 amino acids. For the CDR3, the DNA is TGTGCCGGCACCTCCCGAGGGACAGGGACCTACGAGCAGTACTTC. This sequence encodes CAGTSRGTGTYEQYF.

The CDR3 DNA reads TGTGCCAGCAGGAAACAGGGGGCCGAGACCTATGGCTACACCTTC. It translates to CASRKQGAETYGYTF. The rearrangement links TRBV6-1 to TRBJ1-2, with TRBD1 identical over 9 bases. CDR1 is MNHNS, CDR2 SASEGT, per germline. The V gene end was trimmed by 6 bases and the J gene end by 4 bases; junction bases not matched to a gene: 9. This CDR3 has 15 amino acids.

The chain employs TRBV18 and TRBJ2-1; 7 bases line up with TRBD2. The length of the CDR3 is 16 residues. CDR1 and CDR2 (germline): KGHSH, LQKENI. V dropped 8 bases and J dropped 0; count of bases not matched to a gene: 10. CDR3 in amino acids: CASTSRAGSSYNEQFF. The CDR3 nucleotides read TGTGCCAGCACTTCAAGAGCGGGGTCCTCCTACAATGAGCAGTTCTTC.

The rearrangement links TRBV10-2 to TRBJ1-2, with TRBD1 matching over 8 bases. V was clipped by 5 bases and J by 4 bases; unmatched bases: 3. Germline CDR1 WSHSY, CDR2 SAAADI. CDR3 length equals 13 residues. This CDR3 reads CASSQGASYGYTF. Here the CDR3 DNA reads TGCGCCAGCAGTCAGGGGGCAAGCTATGGCTACACCTTC.

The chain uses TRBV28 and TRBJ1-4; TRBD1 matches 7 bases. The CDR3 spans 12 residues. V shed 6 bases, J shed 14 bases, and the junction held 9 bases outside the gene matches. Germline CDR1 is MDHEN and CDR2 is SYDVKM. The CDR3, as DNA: TGTGCCAGCAGATCAGTACCGGGACAGCTGTTTTTT. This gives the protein CASRSVPGQLFF.

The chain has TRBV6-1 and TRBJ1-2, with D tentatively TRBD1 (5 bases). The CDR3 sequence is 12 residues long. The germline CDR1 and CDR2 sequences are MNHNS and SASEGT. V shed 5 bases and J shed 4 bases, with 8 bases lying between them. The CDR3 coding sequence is TGTGCCAGCAGTAACCAGGGCTATGGCTACACCTTC. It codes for CASSNQGYGYTF.

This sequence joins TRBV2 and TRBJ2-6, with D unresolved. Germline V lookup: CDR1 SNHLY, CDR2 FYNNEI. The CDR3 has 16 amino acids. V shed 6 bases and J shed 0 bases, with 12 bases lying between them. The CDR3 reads CASSRDSSSGANVLTF. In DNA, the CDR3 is TGTGCCAGCAGCCGCGACTCCAGCTCTGGGGCCAACGTCCTGACTTTC. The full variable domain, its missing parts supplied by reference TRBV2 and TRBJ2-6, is EPEVTQTPSHQVTQMGQEVILRCVPISNHLYFYWYRQILGQKVEFLVSFYNNEISEKSEIFDDQFSVERPDGSNFTLKIRSTKLEDSAMYFCASSRDSSSGANVLTFGAGSRLTVL.

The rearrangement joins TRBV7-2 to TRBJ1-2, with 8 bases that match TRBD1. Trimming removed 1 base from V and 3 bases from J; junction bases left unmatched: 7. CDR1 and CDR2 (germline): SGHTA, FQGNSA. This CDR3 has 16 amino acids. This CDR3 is CASSLDMTGVDYGYTF. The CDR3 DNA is TGTGCCAGCAGCTTAGATATGACAGGGGTCGACTATGGCTACACCTTC.

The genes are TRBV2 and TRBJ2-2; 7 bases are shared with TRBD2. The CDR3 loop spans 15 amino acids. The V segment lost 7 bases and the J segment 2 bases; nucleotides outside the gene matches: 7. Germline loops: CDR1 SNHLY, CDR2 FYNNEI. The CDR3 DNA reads TGTGCCAGCAAGCTAGCGGCTTTTAACACCGGGGAGCTGTTTTTT. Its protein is CASKLAAFNTGELFF.

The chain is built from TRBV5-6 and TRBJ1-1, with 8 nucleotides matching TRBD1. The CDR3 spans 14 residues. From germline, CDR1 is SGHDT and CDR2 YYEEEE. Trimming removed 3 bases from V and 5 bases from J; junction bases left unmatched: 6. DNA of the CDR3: TGTGCCAGCAGCTACGGGACAGGAAGAACTGAAGCTTTCTTT. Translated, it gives CASSYGTGRTEAFF.

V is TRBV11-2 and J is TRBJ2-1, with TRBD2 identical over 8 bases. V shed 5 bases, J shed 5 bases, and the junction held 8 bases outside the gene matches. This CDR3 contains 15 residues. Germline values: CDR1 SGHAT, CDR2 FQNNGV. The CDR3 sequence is CASSPERGGHNEQFF. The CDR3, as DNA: TGTGCCAGCAGCCCGGAACGGGGGGGGCACAATGAGCAGTTCTTC.

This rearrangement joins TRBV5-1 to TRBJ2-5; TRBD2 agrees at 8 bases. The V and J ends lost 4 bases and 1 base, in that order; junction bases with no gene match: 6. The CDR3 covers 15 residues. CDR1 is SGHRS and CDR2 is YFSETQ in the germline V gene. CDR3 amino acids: CASSPGAGGQETQYF. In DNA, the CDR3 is TGCGCCAGCAGCCCCGGGGCGGGGGGCCAAGAGACCCAGTACTTC. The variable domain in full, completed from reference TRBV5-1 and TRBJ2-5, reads KAGVTQTPRYLIKTRGQQVTLSCSPISGHRSVSWYQQTPGQGLQFLFEYFSETQRNKGNFPGRFSGRQFSNSRSEMNVSTLELGDSALYLCASSPGAGGQETQYFGPGTRLLVL.

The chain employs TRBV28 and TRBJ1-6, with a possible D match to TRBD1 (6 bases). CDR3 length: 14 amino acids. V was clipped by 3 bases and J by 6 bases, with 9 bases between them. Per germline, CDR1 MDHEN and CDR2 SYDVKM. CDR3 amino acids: CASSLPGVNSPLHF. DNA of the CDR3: TGTGCCAGCAGTTTGCCAGGGGTTAATTCACCCCTCCACTTT.

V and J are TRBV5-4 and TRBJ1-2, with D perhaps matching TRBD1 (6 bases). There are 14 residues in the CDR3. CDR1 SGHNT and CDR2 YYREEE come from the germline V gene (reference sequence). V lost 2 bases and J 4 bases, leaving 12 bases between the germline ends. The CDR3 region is CASSFSRDIYGYTF. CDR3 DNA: TGTGCCAGCAGCTTCTCCAGGGACATCTATGGCTACACCTTC.

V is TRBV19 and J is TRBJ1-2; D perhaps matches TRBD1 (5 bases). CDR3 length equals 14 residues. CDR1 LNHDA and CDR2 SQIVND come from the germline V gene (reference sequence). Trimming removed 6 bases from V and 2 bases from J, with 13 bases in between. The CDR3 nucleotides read TGTGCCAGTAGAGATCCGACAGAAAACTATGGCTACACCTTC. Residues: CASRDPTENYGYTF.

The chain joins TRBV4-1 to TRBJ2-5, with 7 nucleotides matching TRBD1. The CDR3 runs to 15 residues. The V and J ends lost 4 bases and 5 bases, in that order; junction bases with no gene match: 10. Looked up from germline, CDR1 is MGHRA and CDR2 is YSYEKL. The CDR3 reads CASSLLWDSRETQYF. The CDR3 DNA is TGCGCCAGCAGCCTCCTCTGGGACAGCCGGGAGACCCAGTACTTC.

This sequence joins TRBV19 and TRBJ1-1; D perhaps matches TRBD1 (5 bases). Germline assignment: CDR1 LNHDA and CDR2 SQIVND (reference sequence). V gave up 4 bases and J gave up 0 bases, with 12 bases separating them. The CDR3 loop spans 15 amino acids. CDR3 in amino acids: CASSKDTAMNTEAFF. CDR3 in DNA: TGTGCCAGTAGTAAGGACACAGCCATGAACACTGAAGCTTTCTTT.

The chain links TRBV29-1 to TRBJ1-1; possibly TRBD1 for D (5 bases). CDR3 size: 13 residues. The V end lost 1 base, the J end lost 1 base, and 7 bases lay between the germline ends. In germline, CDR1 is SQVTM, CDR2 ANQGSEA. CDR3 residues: CSVEGGTNTEAFF. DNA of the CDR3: TGCAGCGTTGAAGGGGGCACGAACACTGAAGCTTTCTTT.

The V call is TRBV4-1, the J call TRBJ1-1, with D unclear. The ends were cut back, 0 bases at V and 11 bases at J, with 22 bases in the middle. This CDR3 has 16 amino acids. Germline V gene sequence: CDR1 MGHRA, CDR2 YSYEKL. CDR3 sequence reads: CASSQDENPARGLAFF. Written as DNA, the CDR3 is TGCGCCAGCAGCCAAGACGAGAACCCCGCGCGAGGGTTGGCTTTCTTT.

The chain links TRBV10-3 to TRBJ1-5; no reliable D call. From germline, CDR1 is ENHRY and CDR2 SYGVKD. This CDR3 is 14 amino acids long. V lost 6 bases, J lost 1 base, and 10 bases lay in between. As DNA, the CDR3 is TGTGCCATCAGGGCATCTGAAAGCAATCAGCCCCAGCATTTT. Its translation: CAIRASESNQPQHF.

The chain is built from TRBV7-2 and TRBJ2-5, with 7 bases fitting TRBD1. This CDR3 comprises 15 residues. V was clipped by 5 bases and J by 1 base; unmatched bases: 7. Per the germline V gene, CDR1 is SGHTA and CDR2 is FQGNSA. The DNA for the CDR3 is TGTGCCAGCAGCCCGGGGACAGCTTCCCAAGAGACCCAGTACTTC. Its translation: CASSPGTASQETQYF. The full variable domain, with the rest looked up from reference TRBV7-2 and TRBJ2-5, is GAGVSQSPSNKVTEKGKDVELRCDPISGHTALYWYRQSLGQGLEFLIYFQGNSAPDKSGLPSDRFSAERTGGSVSTLTIQRTQQEDSAVYLCASSPGTASQETQYFGPGTRLLVL.